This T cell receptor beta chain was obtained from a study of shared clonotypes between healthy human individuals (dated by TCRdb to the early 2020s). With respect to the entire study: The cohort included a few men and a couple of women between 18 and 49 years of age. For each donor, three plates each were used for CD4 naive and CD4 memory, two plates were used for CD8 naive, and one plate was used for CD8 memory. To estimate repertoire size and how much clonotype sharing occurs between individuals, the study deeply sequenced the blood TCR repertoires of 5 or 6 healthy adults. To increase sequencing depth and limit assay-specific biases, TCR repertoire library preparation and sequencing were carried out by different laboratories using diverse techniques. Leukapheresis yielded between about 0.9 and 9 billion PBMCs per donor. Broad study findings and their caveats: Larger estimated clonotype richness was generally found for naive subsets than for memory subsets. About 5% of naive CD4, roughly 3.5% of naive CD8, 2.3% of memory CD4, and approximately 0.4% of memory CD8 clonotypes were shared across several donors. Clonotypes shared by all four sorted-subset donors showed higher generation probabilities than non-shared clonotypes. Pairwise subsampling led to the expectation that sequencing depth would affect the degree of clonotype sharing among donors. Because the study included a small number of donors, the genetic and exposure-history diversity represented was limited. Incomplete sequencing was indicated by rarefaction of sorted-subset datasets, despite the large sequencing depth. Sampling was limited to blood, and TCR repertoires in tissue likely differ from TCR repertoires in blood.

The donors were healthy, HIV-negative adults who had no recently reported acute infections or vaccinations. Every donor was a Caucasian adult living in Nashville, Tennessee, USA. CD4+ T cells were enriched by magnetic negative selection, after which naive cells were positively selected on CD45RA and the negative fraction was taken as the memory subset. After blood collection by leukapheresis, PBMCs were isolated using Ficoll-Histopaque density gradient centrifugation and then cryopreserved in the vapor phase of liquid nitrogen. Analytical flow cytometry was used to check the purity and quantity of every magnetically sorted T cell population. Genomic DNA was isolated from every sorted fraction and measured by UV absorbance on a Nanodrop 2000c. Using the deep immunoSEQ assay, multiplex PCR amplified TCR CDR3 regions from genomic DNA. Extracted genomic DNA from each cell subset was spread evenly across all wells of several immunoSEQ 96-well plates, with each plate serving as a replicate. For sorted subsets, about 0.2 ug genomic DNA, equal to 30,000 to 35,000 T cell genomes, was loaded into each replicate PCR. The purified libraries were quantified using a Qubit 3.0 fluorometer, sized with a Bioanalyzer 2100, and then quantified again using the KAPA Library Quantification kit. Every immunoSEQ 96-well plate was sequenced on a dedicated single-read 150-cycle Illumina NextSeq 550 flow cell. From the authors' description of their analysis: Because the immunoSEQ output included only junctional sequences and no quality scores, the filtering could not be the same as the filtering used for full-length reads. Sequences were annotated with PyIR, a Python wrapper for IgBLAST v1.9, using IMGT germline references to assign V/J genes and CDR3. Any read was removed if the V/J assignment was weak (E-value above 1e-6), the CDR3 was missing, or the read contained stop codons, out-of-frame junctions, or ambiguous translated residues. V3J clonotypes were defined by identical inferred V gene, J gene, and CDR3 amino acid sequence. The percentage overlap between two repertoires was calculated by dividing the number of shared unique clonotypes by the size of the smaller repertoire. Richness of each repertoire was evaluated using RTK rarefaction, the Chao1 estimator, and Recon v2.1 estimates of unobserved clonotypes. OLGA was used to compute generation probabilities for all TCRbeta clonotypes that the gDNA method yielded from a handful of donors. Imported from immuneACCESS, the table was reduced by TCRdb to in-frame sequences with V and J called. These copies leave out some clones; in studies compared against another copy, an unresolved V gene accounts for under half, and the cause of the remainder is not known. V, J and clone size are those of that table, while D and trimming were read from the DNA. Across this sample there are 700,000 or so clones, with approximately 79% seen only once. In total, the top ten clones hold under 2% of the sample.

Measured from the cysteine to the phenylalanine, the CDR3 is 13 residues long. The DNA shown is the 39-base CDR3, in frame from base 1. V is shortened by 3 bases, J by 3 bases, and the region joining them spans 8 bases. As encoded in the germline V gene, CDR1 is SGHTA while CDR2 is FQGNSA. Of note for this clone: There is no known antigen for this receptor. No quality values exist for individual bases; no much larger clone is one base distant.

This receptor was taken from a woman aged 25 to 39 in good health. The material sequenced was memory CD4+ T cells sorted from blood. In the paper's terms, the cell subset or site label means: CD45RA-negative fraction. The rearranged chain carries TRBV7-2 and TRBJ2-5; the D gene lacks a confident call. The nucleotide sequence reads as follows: TGTGCCAGCAGCTTTTACACAGAAGAGACCCAGTACTTC. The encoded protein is CASSFYTEETQYF. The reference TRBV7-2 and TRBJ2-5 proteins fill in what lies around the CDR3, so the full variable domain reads GAGVSQSPSNKVTEKGKDVELRCDPISGHTALYWYRQSLGQGLEFLIYFQGNSAPDKSGLPSDRFSAERTGGSVSTLTIQRTQQEDSAVYLCASSFYTEETQYFGPGTRLLVL.